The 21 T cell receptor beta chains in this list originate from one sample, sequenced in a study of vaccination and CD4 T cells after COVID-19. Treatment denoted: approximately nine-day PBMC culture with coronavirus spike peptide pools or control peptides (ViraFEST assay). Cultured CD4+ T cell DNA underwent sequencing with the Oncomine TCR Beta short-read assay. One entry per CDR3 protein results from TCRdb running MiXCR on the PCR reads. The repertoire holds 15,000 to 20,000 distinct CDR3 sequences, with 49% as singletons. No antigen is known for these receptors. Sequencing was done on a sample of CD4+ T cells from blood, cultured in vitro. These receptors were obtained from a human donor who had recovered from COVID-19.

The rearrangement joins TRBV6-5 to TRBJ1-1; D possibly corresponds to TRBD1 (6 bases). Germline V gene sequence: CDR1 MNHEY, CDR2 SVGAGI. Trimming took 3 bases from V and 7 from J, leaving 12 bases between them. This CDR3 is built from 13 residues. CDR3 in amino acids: CASSYRGLGEAFF. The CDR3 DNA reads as TGTGCCAGCAGTTATCGGGGGCTCGGTGAAGCTTTCTTT.

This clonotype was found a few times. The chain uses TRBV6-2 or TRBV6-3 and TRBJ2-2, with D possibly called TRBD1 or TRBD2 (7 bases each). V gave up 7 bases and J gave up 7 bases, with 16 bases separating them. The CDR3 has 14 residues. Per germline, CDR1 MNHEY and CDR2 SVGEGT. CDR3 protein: CASKGEGAGGELFF. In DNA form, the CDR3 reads TGTGCCAGCAAAGGGGAGGGGGCCGGCGGGGAGCTGTTTTTT.

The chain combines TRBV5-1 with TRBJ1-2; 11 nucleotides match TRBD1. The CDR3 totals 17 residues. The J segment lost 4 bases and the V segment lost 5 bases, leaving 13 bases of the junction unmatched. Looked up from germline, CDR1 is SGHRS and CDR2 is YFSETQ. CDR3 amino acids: CASREPGQGGPGYGYTF. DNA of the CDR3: TGCGCCAGCAGGGAACCGGGACAGGGGGGTCCTGGCTATGGCTACACCTTC.

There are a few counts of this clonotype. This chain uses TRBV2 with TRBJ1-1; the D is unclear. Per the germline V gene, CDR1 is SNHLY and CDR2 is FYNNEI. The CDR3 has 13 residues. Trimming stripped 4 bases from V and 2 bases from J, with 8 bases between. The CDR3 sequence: CASSGSRNTEAFF. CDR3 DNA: TGTGCCAGCAGTGGCTCTCGCAACACTGAAGCTTTCTTT.

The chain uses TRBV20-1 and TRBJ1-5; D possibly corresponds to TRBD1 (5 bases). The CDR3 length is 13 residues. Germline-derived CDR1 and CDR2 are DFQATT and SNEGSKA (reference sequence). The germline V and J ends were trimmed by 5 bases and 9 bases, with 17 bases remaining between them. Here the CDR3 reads CSAWTAGDSPQHF. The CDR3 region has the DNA TGCAGTGCTTGGACGGCGGGGGACTCGCCCCAGCATTTT.

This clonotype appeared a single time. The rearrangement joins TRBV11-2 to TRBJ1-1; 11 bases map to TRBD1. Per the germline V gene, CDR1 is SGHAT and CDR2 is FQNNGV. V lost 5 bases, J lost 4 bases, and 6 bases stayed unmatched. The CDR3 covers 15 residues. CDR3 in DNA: TGTGCCAGCAGCCAAAGGGGGACAGGGGGCACTGAAGCTTTCTTT. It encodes CASSQRGTGGTEAFF. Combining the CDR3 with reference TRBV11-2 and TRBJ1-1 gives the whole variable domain EAGVAQSPRYKIIEKRQSVAFWCNPISGHATLYWYQQILGQGPKLLIQFQNNGVVDDSQLPKDRFSAERLKGVDSTLKIQPAKLEDSAVYLCASSQRGTGGTEAFFGQGTRLTVV.

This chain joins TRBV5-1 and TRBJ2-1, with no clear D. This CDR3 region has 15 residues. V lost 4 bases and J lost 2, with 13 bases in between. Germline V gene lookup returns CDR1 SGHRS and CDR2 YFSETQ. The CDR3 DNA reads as TGCGCCAGCAGCGAACTGGGGATAGCCTACAATGAGCAGTTCTTC. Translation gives CASSELGIAYNEQFF.

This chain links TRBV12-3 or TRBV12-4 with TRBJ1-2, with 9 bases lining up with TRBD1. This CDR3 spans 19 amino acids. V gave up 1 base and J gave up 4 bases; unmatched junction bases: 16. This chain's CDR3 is CASSLGLPGQGPMSYGYTF. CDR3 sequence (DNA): TGTGCCAGCAGTTTAGGCCTTCCGGGACAGGGACCCATGAGCTATGGCTACACCTTC.

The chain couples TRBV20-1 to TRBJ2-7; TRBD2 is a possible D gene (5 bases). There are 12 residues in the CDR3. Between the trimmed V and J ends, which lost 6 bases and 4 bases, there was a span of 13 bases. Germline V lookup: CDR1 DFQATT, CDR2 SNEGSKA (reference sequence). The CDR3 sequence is CSAPGSGYEQYF. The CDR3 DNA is TGCAGTGCCCCGGGGAGCGGATACGAGCAGTACTTC.

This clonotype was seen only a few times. The CDR3 spells CASMVDSEGKGTQYF. The DNA of the CDR3 is TGTGCCAGCATGGTTGACAGTGAGGGGAAAGGGACCCAGTACTTC. This chain links TRBV6-1 with TRBJ2-5; perhaps D is TRBD1 or TRBD2 (5 bases each). There are 15 residues in the CDR3. Germline values: CDR1 MNHNS, CDR2 SASEGT. V lost 7 bases and J lost 7, with 22 bases in between.

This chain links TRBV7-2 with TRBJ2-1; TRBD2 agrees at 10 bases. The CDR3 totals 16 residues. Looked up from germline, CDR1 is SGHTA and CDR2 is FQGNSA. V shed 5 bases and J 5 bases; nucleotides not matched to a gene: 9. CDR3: CASSMTSGPSDNEQFF. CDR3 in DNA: TGTGCCAGCAGCATGACTAGCGGGCCCTCAGACAATGAGCAGTTCTTC.

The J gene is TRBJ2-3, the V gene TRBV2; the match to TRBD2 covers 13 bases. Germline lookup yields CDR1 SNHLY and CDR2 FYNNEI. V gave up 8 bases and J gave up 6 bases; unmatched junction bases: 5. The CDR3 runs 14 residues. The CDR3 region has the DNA TGTGCCAGCGGGGGACTAGCGGGAAGGGATACGCAGTATTTT. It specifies CASGGLAGRDTQYF. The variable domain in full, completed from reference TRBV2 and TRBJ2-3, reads EPEVTQTPSHQVTQMGQEVILRCVPISNHLYFYWYRQILGQKVEFLVSFYNNEISEKSEIFDDQFSVERPDGSNFTLKIRSTKLEDSAMYFCASGGLAGRDTQYFGPGTRLTVL.

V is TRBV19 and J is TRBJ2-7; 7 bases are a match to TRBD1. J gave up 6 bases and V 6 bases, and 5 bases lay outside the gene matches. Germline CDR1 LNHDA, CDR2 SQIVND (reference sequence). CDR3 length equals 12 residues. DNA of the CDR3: TGTGCCAGTAGCCACAGGGGTCTCGAGCAGTACTTC. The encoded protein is CASSHRGLEQYF. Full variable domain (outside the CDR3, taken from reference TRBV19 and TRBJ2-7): DGGITQSPKYLFRKEGQNVTLSCEQNLNHDAMYWYRQDPGQGLRLIYYSQIVNDFQKGDIAEGYSVSREKKESFPLTVTSAQKNPTAFYLCASSHRGLEQYFGPGTRLTVT.

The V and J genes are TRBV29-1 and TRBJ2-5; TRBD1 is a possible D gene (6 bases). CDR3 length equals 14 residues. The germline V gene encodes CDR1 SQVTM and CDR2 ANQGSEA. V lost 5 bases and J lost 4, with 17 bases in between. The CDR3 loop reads CSVCRTVRGETQYF. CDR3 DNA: TGCAGCGTTTGCCGGACAGTCAGGGGAGAGACCCAGTACTTC.

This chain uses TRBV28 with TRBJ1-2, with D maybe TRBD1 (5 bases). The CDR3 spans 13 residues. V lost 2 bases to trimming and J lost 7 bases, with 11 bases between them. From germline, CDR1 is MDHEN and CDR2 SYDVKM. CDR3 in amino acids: CASSLRGPGGYTF. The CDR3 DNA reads TGTGCCAGCAGTTTAAGGGGCCCGGGTGGCTACACCTTC.

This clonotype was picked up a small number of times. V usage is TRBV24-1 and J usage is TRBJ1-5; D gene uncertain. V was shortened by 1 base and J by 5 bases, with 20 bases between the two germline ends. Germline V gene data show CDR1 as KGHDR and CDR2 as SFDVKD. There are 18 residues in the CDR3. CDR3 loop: CATSDLPRGNGQDQPQHF. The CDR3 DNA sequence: TGTGCCACCAGTGATTTACCTCGCGGGAATGGCCAAGATCAGCCCCAGCATTTT.

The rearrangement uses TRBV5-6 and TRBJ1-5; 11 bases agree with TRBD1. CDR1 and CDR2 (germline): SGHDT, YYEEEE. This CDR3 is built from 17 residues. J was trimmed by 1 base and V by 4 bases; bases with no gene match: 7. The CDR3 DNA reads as TGTGCCAGCAGCCGCCGGGACAGGGGGTACAGCAATCAGCCCCAGCATTTT. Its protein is CASSRRDRGYSNQPQHF.

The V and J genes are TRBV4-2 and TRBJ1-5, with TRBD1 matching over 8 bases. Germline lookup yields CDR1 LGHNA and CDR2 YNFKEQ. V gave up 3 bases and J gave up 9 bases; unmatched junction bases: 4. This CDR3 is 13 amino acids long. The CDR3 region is CASSQDRDLPQHF. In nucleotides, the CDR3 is TGTGCCAGCAGCCAGGACAGGGATTTGCCCCAGCATTTT.

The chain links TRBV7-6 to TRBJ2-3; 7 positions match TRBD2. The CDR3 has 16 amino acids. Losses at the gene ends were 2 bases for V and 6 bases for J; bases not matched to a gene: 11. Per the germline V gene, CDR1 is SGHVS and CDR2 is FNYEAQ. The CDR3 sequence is CASSLTSDLLRDTQYF. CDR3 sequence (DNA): TGTGCCAGCAGCTTAACTAGCGACCTGTTACGTGATACGCAGTATTTT.

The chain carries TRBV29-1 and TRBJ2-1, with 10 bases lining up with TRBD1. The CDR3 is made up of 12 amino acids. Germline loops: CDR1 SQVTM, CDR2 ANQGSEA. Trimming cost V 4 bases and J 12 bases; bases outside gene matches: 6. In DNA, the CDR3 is TGCAGCGTTGGGGACAGGGGCCTTTGGCAGTTCTTC. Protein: CSVGDRGLWQFF.

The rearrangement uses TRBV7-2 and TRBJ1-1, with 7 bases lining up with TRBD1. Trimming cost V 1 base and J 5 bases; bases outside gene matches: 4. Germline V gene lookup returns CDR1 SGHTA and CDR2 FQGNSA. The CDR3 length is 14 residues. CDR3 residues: CASSLDRGWTEAFF. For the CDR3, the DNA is TGTGCCAGCAGCTTAGACAGGGGTTGGACTGAAGCTTTCTTT.